These T cell receptor beta chains were read from a single sample in a study of T cell repertoires in cytomegalovirus infection. Antigen specificity for these receptors is unknown. TCRdb called the reads again in MiXCR, with one record for every CDR3 protein. The table has around 300,000 distinct CDR3 sequences, roughly 25% seen once. The sample in question was cultured PBMCs, obtained from culture after CMV antigen stimulation. The receptor set was obtained from a human donor in good health (CMV status not recorded). Some clones in this sample may be carry-over from other donors' samples. The CDR3 runs from the conserved cysteine through the conserved F or W. D genes are given only for firm matches. Size is stated for part of the rows, as once, few or many counts, or as a class when the clone is expanded.

many	.	TRBV7-2	TRBJ2-1	CASSLGLGTYNEQFF	TGTGCCAGCAGCTTGGGACTTGGAACCTACAATGAGCAGTTCTTC
many	TRBD1	TRBV7-2	TRBJ1-1	CASSIQGGTEAFF	TGTGCCAGCAGCATACAGGGGGGGACTGAAGCTTTCTTT
many	.	TRBV7-2	TRBJ2-5	CASSWKFQETQYF	TGTGCCAGCAGCTGGAAGTTCCAAGAGACCCAGTACTTC
.	.	TRBV11-2	TRBJ1-2	CASSLGSGIGYTF	TGTGCCAGCAGCTTAGGATCTGGGATTGGCTACACCTTC
few	.	TRBV5-1	TRBJ2-7	CASSSQGNVHEQYF	TGCGCCAGCAGTTCCCAGGGTAACGTCCACGAGCAGTACTTC
.	TRBD2	TRBV6-1	TRBJ2-7	CASIERTSGSQTYEQYF	TGTGCCAGCATCGAAAGGACTAGCGGGAGTCAAACCTACGAGCAGTACTTC
.	TRBD1	TRBV6-2/TRBV6-3	TRBJ1-1	CASSYNVVRDRVSTEAFF	TGTGCCAGCAGTTATAATGTCGTTCGTGACAGGGTCAGCACTGAAGCTTTCTTT
.	.	TRBV7-7	TRBJ2-3	CASSPSSLDTDTQYF	TGTGCCAGCAGCCCCTCATCTCTAGACACAGATACGCAGTATTTT
.	TRBD2	TRBV28	TRBJ2-7	CASSLPLTSVDEQYF	TGTGCCAGCAGTTTACCCCTAACTAGCGTGGACGAGCAGTACTTC
many	TRBD2	TRBV20-1	TRBJ2-7	CSASGPVSGRAPNEQYF	TGCAGTGCTAGCGGCCCGGTTAGCGGGAGGGCCCCCAACGAGCAGTACTTC
.	.	TRBV24-1	TRBJ2-1	CATSDLNEQFF	TGTGCCACCAGTGATTTGAATGAGCAGTTCTTC
few	TRBD2	TRBV5-4	TRBJ2-1	CASSLGVRAGDNEQFF	TGTGCCAGCAGCTTGGGAGTGCGAGCGGGAGACAATGAGCAGTTCTTC
many	TRBD1	TRBV7-2	TRBJ1-2	CASSSQQGAGDGYTF	TGTGCCAGCAGCTCTCAACAGGGGGCAGGTGATGGCTACACCTTC
.	.	TRBV7-6	TRBJ2-7	CASSLADSSYEQYF	TGTGCCAGCAGCTTAGCGGACAGCTCCTACGAGCAGTACTTC
.	.	TRBV5-6	TRBJ1-5	CASSLYRRSGNQPQHF	TGTGCCAGCAGCCTCTACAGGAGAAGCGGCAATCAGCCCCAGCATTTT
many	TRBD2	TRBV12-3/TRBV12-4	TRBJ2-1	CASSPYTGTRIYNEQFF	TGTGCCAGCAGTCCCTACACCGGGACTAGGATTTACAATGAGCAGTTCTTC
many	TRBD2	TRBV6-1	TRBJ2-2	CASSTIPGTSGRRGELFF	TGTGCCAGCAGTACCATTCCCGGGACTAGCGGGAGGCGGGGGGAGCTGTTTTTT
medium-sized	TRBD2	TRBV11-3	TRBJ2-1	CASSLDGTSGSGSYNEQFF	TGTGCCAGCAGCTTAGATGGGACTAGCGGGAGTGGGTCCTACAATGAGCAGTTCTTC
.	.	TRBV7-2	TRBJ2-3	CASSPQVGDTDTQYF	TGTGCCAGCAGCCCCCAGGTTGGAGACACAGATACGCAGTATTTT
many	TRBD2	TRBV6-6	TRBJ2-1	CASSYLGLEGNEQFF	TGTGCCAGCAGTTACTTGGGACTAGAGGGGAATGAGCAGTTCTTC
.	.	TRBV4-3	TRBJ2-7	CASSQGYSRRGSFYEQYF	TGCGCCAGCAGCCAAGGGTATAGCCGGAGAGGAAGTTTCTACGAGCAGTACTTC
many	.	TRBV7-2	TRBJ1-3	CASSLDPGISGNTIYF	TGTGCCAGCAGCTTAGATCCCGGTATCTCTGGAAACACCATATATTTT
few	.	TRBV14	TRBJ1-2	CASSQDVEPGGYTF	TGTGCCAGCAGCCAAGACGTGGAACCAGGGGGCTACACCTTC
few	.	TRBV18	TRBJ2-1	CASSPPHPSTYNEQFF	TGTGCCAGCTCACCCCCCCACCCTAGCACCTACAATGAGCAGTTCTTC
once	TRBD1	TRBV29-1	TRBJ1-1	CSVDPGDRGLAFF	TGCAGCGTCGATCCGGGCGACAGGGGGCTAGCTTTCTTT
many	TRBD2	TRBV4-2	TRBJ2-1	CASSQASWREGNEQFF	TGTGCCAGCAGCCAGGCCTCCTGGCGGGAGGGGAATGAGCAGTTCTTC
many	.	TRBV7-2	TRBJ1-4	CASSPGPPREKLFF	TGTGCCAGCAGCCCCGGACCGCCCCGTGAAAAACTGTTTTTT
many	.	TRBV4-2	TRBJ2-1	CASSQVTSSSSYNEQFF	TGTGCCAGCAGCCAAGTAACTAGCTCGAGCTCCTACAATGAGCAGTTCTTC
few	.	TRBV6-2/TRBV6-3	TRBJ1-2	CASSYAGTTYGYTF	TGTGCCAGCAGTTATGCCGGGACAACCTATGGCTACACCTTC
few	TRBD2	TRBV6-2/TRBV6-3	TRBJ2-1	CASSPSSGSSYNEQFF	TGTGCCAGCAGTCCGTCAAGCGGGAGCTCCTACAATGAGCAGTTCTTC
.	.	TRBV11-2	TRBJ1-1	CASSLPAGTLVTEAFF	TGTGCCAGCAGCTTACCGGCAGGGACCCTCGTGACTGAAGCTTTCTTT
few	TRBD1	TRBV19	TRBJ1-2	CASSIRQGTYGYTF	TGTGCCAGTAGTATACGACAGGGGACCTATGGCTACACCTTC